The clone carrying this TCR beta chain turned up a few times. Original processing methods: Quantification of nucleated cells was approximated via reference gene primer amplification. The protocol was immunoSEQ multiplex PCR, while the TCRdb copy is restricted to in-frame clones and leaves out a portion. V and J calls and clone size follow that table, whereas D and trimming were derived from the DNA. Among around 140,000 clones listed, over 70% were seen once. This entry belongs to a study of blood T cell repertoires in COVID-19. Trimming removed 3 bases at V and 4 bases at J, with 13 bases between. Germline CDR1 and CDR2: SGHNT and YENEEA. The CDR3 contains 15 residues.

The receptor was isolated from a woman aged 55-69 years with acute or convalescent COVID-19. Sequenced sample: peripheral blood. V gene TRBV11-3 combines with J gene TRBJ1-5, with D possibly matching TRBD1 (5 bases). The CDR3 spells CASSFLTELNQPQHF. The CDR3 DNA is TGTGCCAGCAGCTTCTTGACAGAACTAAATCAGCCCCAGCATTTT.